The 28 T cell receptor beta chains reported below all come from one sample, sequenced in a study of beta chain features in type 1 diabetes. Expressed TCRB transcripts were sequenced because the isolated RNA had all been reverse transcribed beforehand. Libraries were prepared by immunoSEQ multiplex PCR; TCRdb keeps only in-frame clonotypes and omits some of them. The sample gives just over 450,000 clones, about 32% of which show up once; about 0.065% is in the top ten. Specimen: naive CD4+ T cells from blood. These receptors came from a man aged 18 to 29 in good health.

The chain links TRBV6-6 to TRBJ2-3, with TRBD2 as a possible D gene (6 bases). V was shortened by 5 bases and J by 4 bases, with 10 bases between the two germline ends. CDR1 MNHNY and CDR2 SVGAGI come from the germline V gene (reference sequence). The length of the CDR3 is 13 residues. CDR3 bases: TGTGCCAGCAGTGCGGCTAGCGCAGATACGCAGTATTTT. This gives the protein CASSAASADTQYF.

The chain employs TRBV6-5 and TRBJ1-2; a possible D gene is TRBD1 (6 bases). This CDR3 has 13 amino acids. Germline-derived CDR1 and CDR2 are MNHEY and SVGAGI. Trimming pared 2 bases from V and 2 bases from J, leaving 6 bases between. CDR3 protein: CASSYGQNYGYTF. The CDR3 DNA reads as TGTGCCAGCAGTTACGGACAGAACTATGGCTACACCTTC.

This clone was counted only a few times. The gene calls are TRBV30 and TRBJ2-7; 9 nucleotides agree with TRBD1. The CDR3 has 13 residues. V lost 4 bases to trimming and J lost 6 bases; unmatched junction nucleotides: 7. Germline-derived CDR1 and CDR2 are GTSNPN and SVGIG (reference sequence). In DNA form, the CDR3 reads TGTGCCTGGACCGGGACAGGGAGCTCCGAGCAGTACTTC. Residues: CAWTGTGSSEQYF.

This clone was recorded a few times. This chain links TRBV10-3 with TRBJ2-7; 9 positions match TRBD1. CDR1 ENHRY and CDR2 SYGVKD come from the germline V gene. CDR3 length equals 15 residues. V dropped 5 bases and J dropped 3; count of bases not matched to a gene: 8. In DNA, the CDR3 is TGTGCCATCAGTACACCGGGACAGGGAGACTACGAGCAGTACTTC. Translated: CAISTPGQGDYEQYF.

The chain carries TRBV10-3 and TRBJ2-2; maybe TRBD1 (6 bases). CDR1 is ENHRY, CDR2 SYGVKD, per germline. CDR3 length equals 14 residues. V was cut by 2 bases and J by 6 bases, with 10 bases left in between. The CDR3 here is CAISEMGASGELFF. As DNA, the CDR3 is TGTGCCATCAGTGAGATGGGGGCATCCGGGGAGCTGTTTTTT.

The chain joins TRBV9 to TRBJ1-2; 8 positions agree with TRBD1. Germline V gene sequence: CDR1 SGDLS, CDR2 YYNGEE. V trimming: 3 bases; J trimming: 4 bases; junction bases outside the gene matches: 5. The CDR3 extends over 14 amino acids. CDR3 sequence (DNA): TGTGCCAGCAGCGCCTTACAGGGGGGCTATGGCTACACCTTC. Encoded protein: CASSALQGGYGYTF.

This clone showed up just a few times. This rearrangement joins TRBV7-2 to TRBJ2-5; D is unresolved. The CDR3 contains 11 residues. Germline values: CDR1 SGHTA, CDR2 FQGNSA. V was trimmed by 2 bases and J by 5 bases, leaving 3 bases between them. This CDR3 reads CASSLYETQYF. DNA for the CDR3: TGTGCCAGCAGCTTATACGAGACCCAGTACTTC.

This rearrangement joins TRBV5-6 to TRBJ1-4; D unresolved. The CDR3 sequence is 15 residues long. Trimming removed 1 base at V and 3 bases at J, with 10 bases between. Germline V lookup: CDR1 SGHDT, CDR2 YYEEEE. In DNA form, the CDR3 reads TGTGCCAGCAGCTTGTATTTACAGCCTAATGAAAAACTGTTTTTT. Translation: CASSLYLQPNEKLFF.

This clone was recorded a few times. The rearrangement links TRBV7-9 to TRBJ2-5, with D possibly TRBD2 on 6 matching bases. Deletions cut 8 bases from V and 4 bases from J, with 14 bases between. The germline V gene has CDR1 SEHNR and CDR2 FQNEAQ (reference sequence). The CDR3 spans 13 residues. The CDR3 sequence is CASRFLGGETQYF. The CDR3 DNA sequence: TGTGCCAGCCGTTTCTTGGGAGGAGAGACCCAGTACTTC.

This clone has just a few counts. CDR3 region: CAWSVDTGPFWGTEAFF. CDR3 sequence (DNA): TGTGCCTGGAGTGTTGATACCGGCCCGTTTTGGGGCACTGAAGCTTTCTTT. This chain uses TRBV30 with TRBJ1-1; no reliable D call. The CDR3 covers 17 residues. V lost 0 bases to trimming and J lost 4 bases, with 21 bases between them. CDR1 is GTSNPN and CDR2 is SVGIG in the germline V gene (reference sequence).

The DNA of the CDR3 is TGTGCCTGGACTCTTGGACAGTATTACAATGAGCAGTTCTTC. Translation gives CAWTLGQYYNEQFF. The rearrangement uses TRBV30 and TRBJ2-1; a weak D match, TRBD1 (6 bases). Germline CDR1 is GTSNPN and CDR2 is SVGIG (reference sequence). The CDR3 is 14 residues long. V was cut by 4 bases and J by 4 bases, with 14 bases left in between.

The chain couples TRBV15 to TRBJ1-1, with D hard to call. Trimming took 0 bases from V and 4 from J, leaving 12 bases between them. CDR1 and CDR2 (germline): LNHNV, YYDKDF (reference sequence). This CDR3 is built from 15 residues. CDR3 amino acids: CATSRDLGSTTEAFF. CDR3 coding DNA: TGTGCCACCAGCAGAGATCTCGGATCTACCACTGAAGCTTTCTTT.

This clone was observed a handful of times. Other DNA sequences in this specimen translate into the identical CDR3. This rearrangement joins TRBV7-2 to TRBJ2-7; 9 bases fit TRBD1. V lost 6 bases to trimming and J lost 2 bases; unmatched junction nucleotides: 5. The CDR3 has 14 residues. The germline gives CDR1 SGHTA, CDR2 FQGNSA. The CDR3 protein is CASSVDRGPYEQYF. The DNA for the CDR3 is TGTGCCAGCAGTGTGGACAGGGGCCCCTACGAGCAGTACTTC.

This clone has just a few counts. The chain is built from TRBV30 and TRBJ1-2; TRBD1 matches 7 bases. Germline CDR1 reads GTSNPN; CDR2 reads SVGIG (reference sequence). CDR3 length: 13 amino acids. V lost 3 bases and J lost 7; bases outside the gene matches: 8. The CDR3 nucleotides are TGTGCCTGGAGCCCGGGACAGTTTATTGGCTACACCTTC. Its translation: CAWSPGQFIGYTF.

The chain links TRBV18 to TRBJ2-7, with D possibly TRBD1 on 6 matching bases. V shed 5 bases and J shed 0 bases, with 14 bases lying between them. The CDR3 is 15 amino acids. Germline V gives CDR1 KGHSH, CDR2 LQKENI. DNA of the CDR3: TGTGCCAGCTCAGCAACGGGACATCTCTCCTACGAGCAGTACTTC. It specifies CASSATGHLSYEQYF.

This CDR3 reads CATSRDLRDSEQFF. The CDR3 bases are TGTGCCACCAGCAGAGACCTGAGGGACTCCGAGCAGTTCTTC. The chain uses TRBV15 and TRBJ2-1; maybe TRBD2 (6 bases). Germline V gene sequence: CDR1 LNHNV, CDR2 YYDKDF (reference sequence). V was shortened by 0 bases and J by 10 bases, with 13 bases between the two germline ends. The CDR3 contains 14 residues.

There are a few counts of this clone. The sample contains more than one DNA sequence encoding this CDR3. The chain is built from TRBV11-2 and TRBJ2-6; D remains unclear. This CDR3 has 14 residues. Germline assignment: CDR1 SGHAT and CDR2 FQNNGV. Deletions cut 5 bases from V and 0 bases from J, with 5 bases between. The CDR3 is CASSPGSGANVLTF. The CDR3, as DNA: TGTGCCAGCAGCCCGGGCTCTGGGGCCAACGTCCTGACTTTC.

V usage is TRBV7-9 and J usage is TRBJ2-2; the D gene is possibly TRBD2 (5 bases). The V end lost 6 bases, the J end lost 0 bases, and 8 bases lay between the germline ends. The CDR3 sequence is 14 residues long. CDR1 is SEHNR, CDR2 FQNEAQ, per germline (reference sequence). The CDR3 DNA reads as TGTGCCAGCAGACCCGGGACGAACACCGGGGAGCTGTTTTTT. Protein sequence: CASRPGTNTGELFF.

The CDR3 spells CASRPIQGARELFF. CDR3 nucleotide sequence: TGTGCCAGCAGACCTATACAGGGGGCGCGGGAGCTGTTTTTT. The rearrangement uses TRBV11-2 and TRBJ2-2; the match to TRBD1 covers 9 bases. Germline V CDR1 and CDR2: SGHAT, FQNNGV. The CDR3 covers 14 residues. The V segment lost 6 bases and the J segment 9 bases; nucleotides outside the gene matches: 8.

This clone turned up a few times. V usage is TRBV7-2 and J usage is TRBJ2-1, with a weak D call TRBD2 (6 bases). Germline CDR1 SGHTA, CDR2 FQGNSA. V was cut by 4 bases and J by 7 bases, with 17 bases left in between. This CDR3 region has 15 residues. Here the CDR3 reads CASSSPPLAGNEQFF. CDR3 in DNA: TGTGCCAGCAGCTCTCCCCCACTAGCCGGGAATGAGCAGTTCTTC.

This rearrangement joins TRBV7-8 to TRBJ2-2, with 7 bases fitting TRBD1. Germline lookup yields CDR1 SGHVS and CDR2 FQNEAQ. The V gene end was trimmed by 5 bases and the J gene end by 7 bases; junction bases not matched to a gene: 7. The CDR3 spans 14 residues. The CDR3 spells CASSIDRASGELFF. DNA for the CDR3: TGTGCCAGCAGCATAGACAGGGCGAGCGGGGAGCTGTTTTTT.

The genes are TRBV4-3 and TRBJ2-3, with TRBD2 matching over 7 bases. Germline loops: CDR1 LGHNA, CDR2 YSLEER. The V segment lost 4 bases and the J segment 3 bases; nucleotides outside the gene matches: 7. CDR3 length: 15 residues. The CDR3 bases are TGCGCCAGCAGCCCAGGCGGGAGTAGGACAGATACGCAGTATTTT. This codes for CASSPGGSRTDTQYF.

This clone was recorded a few times. CDR3 DNA: TGCGCCAGCAGCGCCCAACTAGCGGGAGGATACGAGCAGTACTTC. This encodes CASSAQLAGGYEQYF. The rearrangement joins TRBV4-1 to TRBJ2-7; 12 nucleotides match TRBD2. The V gene's germline CDR1 is MGHRA and CDR2 YSYEKL. The CDR3 sequence is 15 residues long. J gave up 4 bases and V 5 bases, and 6 bases lay outside the gene matches.

A remark on this clone: Within the sample, other DNA sequences also encode this same CDR3. The genes are TRBV2 and TRBJ1-1; D is uncertain. The germline gives CDR1 SNHLY, CDR2 FYNNEI. V lost 4 bases, J lost 1 base, and 4 bases lay in between. This CDR3 is 12 amino acids long. The chain's CDR3 is CASSGQNTEAFF. The CDR3 coding sequence is TGTGCCAGCAGTGGGCAGAACACTGAAGCTTTCTTT. Drawing the rest from reference TRBV2 and TRBJ1-1, the complete variable domain is EPEVTQTPSHQVTQMGQEVILRCVPISNHLYFYWYRQILGQKVEFLVSFYNNEISEKSEIFDDQFSVERPDGSNFTLKIRSTKLEDSAMYFCASSGQNTEAFFGQGTRLTVV.

The chain links TRBV27 to TRBJ2-7; D remains ambiguous. CDR3 length: 14 amino acids. The germline gives CDR1 MNHEY, CDR2 SMNVEV (reference sequence). Trimming left V 4 bases short and J 3 bases short, with 13 bases between. Here the CDR3 reads CASSSLSGGYEQYF. The CDR3 DNA is TGTGCCAGCAGTTCCCTTTCAGGCGGCTACGAGCAGTACTTC.

The V gene is TRBV15, the J gene TRBJ2-1, with 11 bases identical to TRBD2. V trimming: 0 bases; J trimming: 2 bases; junction bases outside the gene matches: 15. CDR3 size: 21 residues. The germline V gene has CDR1 LNHNV and CDR2 YYDKDF (reference sequence). Written as DNA, the CDR3 is TGTGCCACCAGCAGAGAGGGAAGGTTAAATAGCGGGAGGGTCGCCTACAATGAGCAGTTCTTC. It is translated as CATSREGRLNSGRVAYNEQFF.

This clone was seen a handful of times. This chain uses TRBV7-2 with TRBJ2-5; D is unresolved. V was clipped by 1 base and J by 1 base, with 13 bases between them. Per germline, CDR1 SGHTA and CDR2 FQGNSA. The CDR3 runs to 16 residues. CDR3 residues: CASSLVGSAVQETQYF. The CDR3 DNA reads TGTGCCAGCAGCTTAGTCGGTTCGGCGGTCCAAGAGACCCAGTACTTC.

This clone was detected a few times. In DNA form, the CDR3 reads TGCGCCAGCAGCCAACTTGAGTTTAGGACAAACTCCTCCACAGATACGCAGTATTTT. As protein: CASSQLEFRTNSSTDTQYF. This sequence joins TRBV4-1 and TRBJ2-3; D possibly corresponds to TRBD1 (5 bases). The CDR3 runs to 19 residues. The germline V gene encodes CDR1 MGHRA and CDR2 YSYEKL. Trimming left V 2 bases short and J 2 bases short, with 23 bases between.